The 15 T cell receptor beta chains below were found in one sample sequenced in a study of PD-1 blockade in mismatch repair-deficient tumors. Only in-frame clones appear in the TCRdb table, and some are missing; sequencing was by immunoSEQ multiplex PCR. The repertoire holds around 110,000 clones, with about 80% as singletons. The source material was peripheral blood, sampled about 13 months after starting pembrolizumab. Receptors were obtained from an adult with mismatch repair-deficient cancer.

This clone has at least ten counts. The rearrangement links TRBV5-1 to TRBJ2-5; D gene uncertain. Deletions cut 0 bases from V and 5 bases from J, with 5 bases between. The CDR3 loop spans 12 amino acids. The germline CDR1 and CDR2 sequences are SGHRS and YFSETQ. CDR3 loop: CASSLETETQYF. The CDR3 nucleotides read TGCGCCAGCAGCTTGGAGACGGAGACCCAGTACTTC.

This chain joins TRBV28 and TRBJ1-1; weak D call: TRBD1 (6 bases). The CDR3 covers 15 residues. Trimming stripped 5 bases from V and 3 bases from J, with 16 bases between. Germline V gives CDR1 MDHEN, CDR2 SYDVKM. DNA for the CDR3: TGTGCCAGCAGTCCTCCAGGGGCGAGGGACACTGAAGCTTTCTTT. As protein: CASSPPGARDTEAFF.

CDR3 DNA: TGTGCCAGCAGCTCGGACGGTGAGACCCAGTACTTC. Encoded protein: CASSSDGETQYF. V and J are TRBV7-9 and TRBJ2-5; D gene ambiguous. The CDR3 has 12 amino acids. V lost 4 bases and J lost 5, with 8 bases in between. Germline V gives CDR1 SEHNR, CDR2 FQNEAQ (reference sequence).

The chain carries TRBV7-2 and TRBJ2-6; D gene uncertain. Germline CDR1 and CDR2: SGHTA and FQGNSA. Trimming took off 1 base at V and 3 bases at J, with 7 bases between the two ends. This CDR3 is built from 15 residues. CDR3: CASSLGGGGANVLTF. The CDR3 DNA reads as TGTGCCAGCAGCTTAGGAGGCGGTGGGGCCAACGTCCTGACTTTC.

This clone has just a few counts. The J gene is TRBJ2-7, the V gene TRBV5-1; the D gene is possibly TRBD2 (5 bases). The length of the CDR3 is 15 residues. Trimming removed 0 bases at V and 3 bases at J, with 13 bases between. Germline-derived CDR1 and CDR2 are SGHRS and YFSETQ. CDR3 amino acids: CASSLVGGLSYEQYF. CDR3 bases: TGCGCCAGCAGCTTGGTGGGCGGGCTCAGCTACGAGCAGTACTTC.

The chain couples TRBV4-1 to TRBJ2-6; a weak D match, TRBD1 (5 bases). V lost 1 base to trimming and J lost 2 bases, with 18 bases between them. CDR1 is MGHRA and CDR2 is YSYEKL in the germline V gene. The CDR3 length is 19 residues. CDR3 protein: CASSQAGNLILAGANVLTF. CDR3 nucleotide sequence: TGCGCCAGCAGCCAAGCAGGGAACCTTATACTTGCTGGGGCCAACGTCCTGACTTTC.

CDR3 protein: CASSWGTVSYEQYF. The CDR3 bases are TGTGCCAGCAGCTGGGGGACAGTCTCCTACGAGCAGTACTTC. The chain recombines TRBV4-2 with TRBJ2-7, with 7 bases fitting TRBD1. The CDR3 has 14 residues. Trimming took 5 bases from V and 0 from J; bases not matched to a gene: 4. From germline, CDR1 is LGHNA and CDR2 YNFKEQ.

The chain employs TRBV18 and TRBJ1-1; 9 bases are shared with TRBD1. Per the germline V gene, CDR1 is KGHSH and CDR2 is LQKENI. The length of the CDR3 is 15 residues. The junction had 1 base not matched to a gene; V was cut back by 2 bases and J by 0 bases. DNA for the CDR3: TGTGCCAGCTCACCAAGGACAGGGGTGAACACTGAAGCTTTCTTT. This sequence encodes CASSPRTGVNTEAFF.

The CDR3, as DNA: TGTGCCAGCAGCTTAGCTGCGGCAGGGGTAACCTACGAGCAGTACTTC. Translating gives CASSLAAAGVTYEQYF. This sequence joins TRBV7-9 and TRBJ2-7, with D perhaps matching TRBD1 (6 bases). This CDR3 region has 16 residues. V shed 0 bases and J shed 2 bases, with 14 bases lying between them. Germline V gene lookup returns CDR1 SEHNR and CDR2 FQNEAQ (reference sequence).

The CDR3 region has the DNA TGTGCCAGCAGCGCCGGGACTAGCGGGAGTAAGACCCAGTACTTC. Translation gives CASSAGTSGSKTQYF. The rearrangement links TRBV11-2 to TRBJ2-5; 14 positions agree with TRBD2. V shed 5 bases, J shed 6 bases, and the junction held 5 bases outside the gene matches. This CDR3 has 15 residues. The V gene's germline CDR1 is SGHAT and CDR2 FQNNGV.

This clone has just one count. V usage is TRBV28 and J usage is TRBJ1-5, with a weak D call TRBD1 (5 bases). The CDR3 totals 14 residues. V lost 10 bases to trimming and J lost 9 bases, with 22 bases between them. Germline CDR1 and CDR2: MDHEN and SYDVKM. The CDR3, as DNA: TGTGCCATACAAGACGGGGGAGCGAGAGGGCCCCAGCATTTT. It translates to CAIQDGGARGPQHF.

The CDR3 sequence is CASKTSGRAGFEDTQYF. Here the CDR3 DNA reads TGCGCCAGCAAGACTAGCGGGAGGGCCGGTTTTGAAGATACGCAGTATTTT. J is TRBJ2-3 and V is TRBV10-2, with 14 bases fitting TRBD2. Germline loops: CDR1 WSHSY, CDR2 SAAADI. This CDR3 spans 17 amino acids. Losses at the gene ends were 7 bases for V and 5 bases for J; bases not matched to a gene: 11.

This rearrangement joins TRBV7-9 to TRBJ2-7; TRBD1 aligns across 7 bases. V lost 4 bases to trimming and J lost 3 bases; unmatched junction nucleotides: 12. Germline values: CDR1 SEHNR, CDR2 FQNEAQ (reference sequence). The length of the CDR3 is 16 residues. The CDR3 loop is CASSSLGDRPFYEQYF. As DNA, the CDR3 is TGTGCCAGCAGCTCCTTAGGGGACAGACCTTTCTACGAGCAGTACTTC.

The chain joins TRBV7-2 to TRBJ2-2, with 8 bases matching TRBD1. The CDR3 totals 15 residues. Per germline, CDR1 SGHTA and CDR2 FQGNSA. The junction had 6 bases not matched to a gene; V was cut back by 5 bases and J by 4 bases. CDR3: CASSDQGAGTGELFF. In nucleotides, the CDR3 is TGTGCCAGCAGCGACCAGGGGGCGGGCACCGGGGAGCTGTTTTTT.

The gene calls are TRBV5-4 and TRBJ2-3; D gene uncertain. V shed 4 bases and J shed 4 bases, with 7 bases lying between them. The CDR3 runs 12 residues. Germline assignment: CDR1 SGHNT and CDR2 YYREEE (reference sequence). The CDR3 sequence is CASSRNPDTQYF. As DNA, the CDR3 is TGTGCCAGCAGCCGCAATCCAGATACGCAGTATTTT.